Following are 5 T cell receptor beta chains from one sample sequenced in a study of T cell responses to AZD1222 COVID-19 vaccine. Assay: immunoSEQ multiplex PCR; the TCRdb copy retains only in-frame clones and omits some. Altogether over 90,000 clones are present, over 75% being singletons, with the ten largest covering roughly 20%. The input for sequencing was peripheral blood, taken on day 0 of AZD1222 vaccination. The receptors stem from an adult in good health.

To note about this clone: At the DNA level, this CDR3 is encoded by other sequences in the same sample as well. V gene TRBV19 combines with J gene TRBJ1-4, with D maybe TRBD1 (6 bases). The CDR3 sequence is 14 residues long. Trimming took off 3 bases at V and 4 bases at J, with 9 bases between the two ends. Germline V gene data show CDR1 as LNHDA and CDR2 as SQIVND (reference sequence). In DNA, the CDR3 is TGTGCCAGTAGTATTGGACAGAGTAATGAAAAACTGTTTTTT. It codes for CASSIGQSNEKLFF.

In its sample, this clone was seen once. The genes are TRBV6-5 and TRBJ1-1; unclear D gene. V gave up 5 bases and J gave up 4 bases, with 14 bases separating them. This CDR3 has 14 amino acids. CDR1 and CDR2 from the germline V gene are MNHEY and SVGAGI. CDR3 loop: CASSQQTFGTEAFF. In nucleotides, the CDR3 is TGTGCCAGCAGTCAGCAGACCTTCGGCACTGAAGCTTTCTTT.

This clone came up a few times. CDR3 residues: CASSFLTGTGANVLTF. The CDR3 DNA is TGTGCCAGCAGCTTCCTCACAGGGACCGGGGCCAACGTCCTGACTTTC. This chain connects TRBV7-9 to TRBJ2-6; perhaps TRBD1 as D (6 bases). The CDR3 runs 16 residues. With 3 bases removed from V and 4 bases from J, the gap between germline ends came to 13 bases. Per germline, CDR1 SEHNR and CDR2 FQNEAQ (reference sequence).

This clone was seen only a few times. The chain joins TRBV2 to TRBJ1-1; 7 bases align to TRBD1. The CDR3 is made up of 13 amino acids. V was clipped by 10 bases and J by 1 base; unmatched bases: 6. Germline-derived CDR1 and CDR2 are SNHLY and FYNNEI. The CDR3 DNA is TGTGCCAACGACAGGGCGCGGAACACTGAAGCTTTCTTT. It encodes CANDRARNTEAFF.

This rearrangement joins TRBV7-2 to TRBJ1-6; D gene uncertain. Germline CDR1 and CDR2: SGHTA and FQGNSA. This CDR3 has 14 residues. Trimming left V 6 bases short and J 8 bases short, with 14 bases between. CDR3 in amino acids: CASRPTGGDSPLHF. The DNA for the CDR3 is TGTGCCAGCAGACCGACGGGCGGGGATTCACCCCTCCACTTT.